The present entry profiles one T cell receptor beta chain with its context. The data were obtained in a study of shared clonotypes between healthy human individuals. The wider study: A couple of women and a few men aged 18 to 49 made up the donors.

The sorted-subset replicate PCRs were given about 200 ng DNA, which is tens of thousands of T cell genomes. Assay used: immunoSEQ multiplex PCR; TCRdb lists only in-frame clones, some missing. The sample includes hundreds of thousands of clones, 73% seen only once; the top ten take 1.5% to 2%. The specimen sequenced was memory CD4+ T cells sorted from blood. Subset specified: CD45RA-negative fraction. This TCR was sampled from a woman aged 25-40 years in good health.

The CDR3 region is CASSLGTDSGKNQPQHF. CDR3 in DNA: TGTGCCAGCAGCTTAGGCACGGATTCGGGGAAAAATCAGCCCCAGCATTTT. V and J are TRBV7-9 and TRBJ1-5; D unclear. The CDR3 spans 17 residues. The germline V gene has CDR1 SEHNR and CDR2 FQNEAQ (reference sequence). The V end was cut by 1 base, the J end by 4 bases, with 17 bases between.